This T cell receptor beta chain was sequenced for a study of control samples from healthy donors and cancer patients. The CDR3 is 16 amino acids. Germline V gene data show CDR1 as SGHAT and CDR2 as FQDESV (reference sequence). V lost 5 bases and J 5 bases, leaving 21 bases between the germline ends. The repertoire was sequenced with immunoSEQ multiplex PCR; TCRdb's copy has only in-frame clones and lacks some. The sample includes about 100,000 clones, more than 75% of them seen just once. The chain links TRBV11-1 to TRBJ2-5, with D perhaps TRBD1 or TRBD2 (5 bases each). The sequence was collected from a woman aged 50 to 60 in good health. Material: blood. CDR3 protein: CASSTALVGAGETQYF. The CDR3 DNA reads as TGTGCCAGCAGCACCGCCTTAGTCGGGGCTGGGGAGACCCAGTACTTC.